One T cell receptor (beta chain) is described in this entry. The data derive from a study of cytomegalovirus exposure and HLA in healthy donors. The PCR employed 60 Vbeta primers together with 13 Jbeta primers. Clones were read by immunoSEQ multiplex PCR, and TCRdb kept only the in-frame ones, dropping some. The sample has about 190,000 clones, 80% seen once. The specimen was PBMCs. The origin of this receptor is a boy younger than 18 in good health and CMV-seronegative.

The CDR3, as DNA: TGTGCCATCAGCGATCCCGCAGGGCGGACTGAAGCTTTCTTT. This encodes CAISDPAGRTEAFF. This chain joins TRBV10-3 and TRBJ1-1, with a weak D call TRBD1 (5 bases). The V end lost 6 bases, the J end lost 5 bases, and 16 bases lay between the germline ends. The CDR3 covers 14 residues. Germline lookup yields CDR1 ENHRY and CDR2 SYGVKD.